This T cell receptor beta chain was sequenced during a study of blood T cell repertoires in COVID-19. Turning to the study itself: T cells, B-cell-depleted T cells, or PBMCs provided the cDNA or gDNA that served as material.

Original handling: Estimation of nucleated cell counts relied on the amplification of reference gene primers. Profiling relied on immunoSEQ multiplex PCR, and the TCRdb table lists in-frame clones only, not all of them. That table is the source of V, J and clone size, and D and trimming were worked out from the DNA. Of 380,000 or so clones in the sample, approximately 88% were seen once. The CDR3 runs 14 residues. Germline values: CDR1 LNHDA, CDR2 SQIVND (reference sequence). The J segment lost 2 bases and the V segment lost 5 bases, leaving 5 bases of the junction unmatched. Participant ages covered about 18 to 95 years across about 25 US areas.

The chain employs TRBV19 and TRBJ2-7; 8 nucleotides line up with TRBD1. The sequenced sample was PBMCs or T cells enriched from blood (not recorded which). The TCR sequence derives from a woman aged 25 to 39 with acute COVID-19. The chain's CDR3 is CASSLTQGAYEQYF. The CDR3, as DNA: TGTGCCAGTAGTTTAACACAGGGGGCCTACGAGCAGTACTTC.